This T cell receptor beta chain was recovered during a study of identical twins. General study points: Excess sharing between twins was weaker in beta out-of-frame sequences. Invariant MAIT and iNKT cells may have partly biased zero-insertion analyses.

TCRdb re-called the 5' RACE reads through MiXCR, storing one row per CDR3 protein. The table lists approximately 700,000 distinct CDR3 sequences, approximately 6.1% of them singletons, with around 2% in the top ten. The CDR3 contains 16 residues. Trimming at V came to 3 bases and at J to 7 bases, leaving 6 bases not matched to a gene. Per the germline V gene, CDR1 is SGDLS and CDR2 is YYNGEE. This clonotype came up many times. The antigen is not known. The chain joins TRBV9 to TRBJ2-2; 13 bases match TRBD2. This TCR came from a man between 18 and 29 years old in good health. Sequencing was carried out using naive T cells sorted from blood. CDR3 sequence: CASSAGLAGPDGELFF. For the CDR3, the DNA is TGTGCCAGCAGCGCGGGACTAGCGGGACCCGACGGGGAGCTGTTTTTT.